This TCR beta chain was profiled in a study of blood T cell repertoires in COVID-19. Background on the study: In each case, the material was cDNA or gDNA derived from T cells, B-cell-depleted T cells, or PBMCs.

Produced via immunoSEQ multiplex PCR; TCRdb's table is partial and in-frame only. The sample includes about 64,000 clones, roughly two thirds of them seen just once. Study members were between about 18 and 100 years old and lived in 24 US regions. Cohort assignment relied on participant-reported clinical history. Trimming cost V 2 bases and J 6 bases; bases outside gene matches: 4. In germline, CDR1 is SGHVS, CDR2 FQNEAQ. The CDR3 extends over 15 amino acids. What was sequenced was PBMCs or T cells enriched from blood (not recorded which). The chain recombines TRBV7-8 with TRBJ1-6; the match to TRBD1 covers 7 bases. The clonotype originates from a woman aged 60-70 years who had been exposed to COVID-19. CDR3 DNA sequence: TGTGCCAGCAGCTTAAGGCAGGGGGTTAATTCACCCCTCCACTTT. Amino acid sequence: CASSLRQGVNSPLHF.